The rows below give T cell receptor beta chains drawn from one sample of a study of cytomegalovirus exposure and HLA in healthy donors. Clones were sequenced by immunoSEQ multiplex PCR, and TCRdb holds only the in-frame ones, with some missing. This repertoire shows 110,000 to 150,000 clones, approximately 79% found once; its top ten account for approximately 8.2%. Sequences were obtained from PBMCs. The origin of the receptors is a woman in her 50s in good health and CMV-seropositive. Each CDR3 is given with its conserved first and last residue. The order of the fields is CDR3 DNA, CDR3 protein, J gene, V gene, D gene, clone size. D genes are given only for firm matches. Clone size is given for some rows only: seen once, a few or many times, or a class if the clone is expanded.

cdr3_nt: TGTGCCTGGAGTGTACAGGGATCCCGTACCCAGCCCCAGCATTTT
cdr3_aa: CAWSVQGSRTQPQHF
j_call: TRBJ1-5
v_call: TRBV30
d_call: .
clone_size: .

cdr3_nt: TGTGCCAGCAGGGACAGGGGGTATGATCAGCCCCAGCATTTT
cdr3_aa: CASRDRGYDQPQHF
j_call: TRBJ1-5
v_call: TRBV6-5
d_call: TRBD1
clone_size: .

cdr3_nt: TGTGCCAGCAGGGTGACAGGTTCCGAGCAGTACTTC
cdr3_aa: CASRVTGSEQYF
j_call: TRBJ2-7
v_call: TRBV28
d_call: .
clone_size: .

cdr3_nt: TGCGCCAGCAGCCAGGTGATGGGGGCTACCTACGAGCAGTACTTC
cdr3_aa: CASSQVMGATYEQYF
j_call: TRBJ2-7
v_call: TRBV4-3
d_call: .
clone_size: .

cdr3_nt: TGTGCCAGCAGCTTGGCCCCTAGGGGGCCCTTACTCTACAATGAGCAGTTCTTC
cdr3_aa: CASSLAPRGPLLYNEQFF
j_call: TRBJ2-1
v_call: TRBV5-4
d_call: TRBD1
clone_size: .

cdr3_nt: TGTGCCAGCACCACGGAGGGTAGGGGCTACACCTTC
cdr3_aa: CASTTEGRGYTF
j_call: TRBJ1-2
v_call: TRBV6-6
d_call: .
clone_size: .

cdr3_nt: TGTGCTAGTGACCCCCCAACAGGGGGGACGACAGATACGCAGTATTTT
cdr3_aa: CASDPPTGGTTDTQYF
j_call: TRBJ2-3
v_call: TRBV12-5
d_call: TRBD1
clone_size: .

cdr3_nt: TGTGCCAGCAGCCCCCTAACGGGGCGGGGGGGCCTTTACAATGAGCAGTTCTTC
cdr3_aa: CASSPLTGRGGLYNEQFF
j_call: TRBJ2-1
v_call: TRBV7-3
d_call: TRBD2
clone_size: .

cdr3_nt: TGTGCCAGCAGTGAATTTCCCCCCCCTACAGAGACCCAGTACTTC
cdr3_aa: CASSEFPPPTETQYF
j_call: TRBJ2-5
v_call: TRBV2
d_call: .
clone_size: .

cdr3_nt: TGTGCCAGCAGCGTAACGAGCGGACTAGCGGACAATGAGCAGTTCTTC
cdr3_aa: CASSVTSGLADNEQFF
j_call: TRBJ2-1
v_call: TRBV9
d_call: TRBD2
clone_size: .

cdr3_nt: TGTGCCAGTGGTAAACAGGGGTTCTATGAGCAGTTCTTC
cdr3_aa: CASGKQGFYEQFF
j_call: TRBJ2-1
v_call: TRBV19
d_call: TRBD1
clone_size: .

cdr3_nt: TGTGCCAGCAGCCCATCTTACAGTACTAATGAAAAACTGTTTTTT
cdr3_aa: CASSPSYSTNEKLFF
j_call: TRBJ1-4
v_call: TRBV9
d_call: .
clone_size: once

cdr3_nt: TGTGCCACCAATGGGCTGAACACTGAAGCTTTCTTT
cdr3_aa: CATNGLNTEAFF
j_call: TRBJ1-1
v_call: TRBV6-5
d_call: .
clone_size: .

cdr3_nt: TGCGCCAGCAGCCAAGGACCAGGACTAGCGGATGAGCAGTTCTTC
cdr3_aa: CASSQGPGLADEQFF
j_call: TRBJ2-1
v_call: TRBV4-3
d_call: TRBD2
clone_size: .

cdr3_nt: TGTGCCAGCAGTTTATGGCGGCATACACCCTATGGCTACACCTTC
cdr3_aa: CASSLWRHTPYGYTF
j_call: TRBJ1-2
v_call: TRBV28
d_call: .
clone_size: few